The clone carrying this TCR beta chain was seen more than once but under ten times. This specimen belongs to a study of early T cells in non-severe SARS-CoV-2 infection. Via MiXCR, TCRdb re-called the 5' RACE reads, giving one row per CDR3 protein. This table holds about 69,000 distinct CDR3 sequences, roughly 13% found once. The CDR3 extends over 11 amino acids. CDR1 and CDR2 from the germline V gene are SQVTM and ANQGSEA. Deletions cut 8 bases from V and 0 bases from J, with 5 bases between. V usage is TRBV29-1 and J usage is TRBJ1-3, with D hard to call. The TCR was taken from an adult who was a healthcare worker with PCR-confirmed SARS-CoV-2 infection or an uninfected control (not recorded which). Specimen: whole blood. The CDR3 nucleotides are TGCAGCACGTACTCTGGAAACACCATATATTTT. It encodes CSTYSGNTIYF.